The rows below give T cell receptor beta chains drawn from one sample of a study of blood T cell repertoires in COVID-19. Produced via immunoSEQ multiplex PCR; TCRdb's table is partial and in-frame only. Of some 490,000 clones listed, roughly 85% are singletons. The sequenced sample consisted of peripheral blood. All receptors come from a human donor in a cohort sampled during active COVID-19. The CDR3 runs from the conserved cysteine through the conserved F or W. The order of the fields is V gene, J gene, clone size, D gene, CDR3 protein, CDR3 DNA. D genes are given only for firm matches. A row's size may be missing; if present it is once, few, many or a size class.

V: TRBV15; J: TRBJ2-3; size: once; D: TRBD2; CDR3: CATSRSGRSTDTQYF; DNA: TGTGCCACCAGCAGGAGCGGGAGAAGCACAGATACGCAGTATTTT
V: TRBV10-3; J: TRBJ2-3; size: NA; D: TRBD1; CDR3: CAISGQGSTDTQYF; DNA: TGTGCCATCAGTGGACAGGGCAGCACAGATACGCAGTATTTT
V: TRBV28; J: TRBJ1-1; size: NA; D: NA; CDR3: CASSLQGQNTEAFF; DNA: TGTGCCAGCAGTCTACAGGGCCAGAACACTGAAGCTTTCTTT
V: TRBV27; J: TRBJ1-1; size: few; D: NA; CDR3: CASTRGGGTEAFF; DNA: TGTGCCAGCACCCGGGGAGGGGGGACTGAAGCTTTCTTT
V: TRBV7-9; J: TRBJ1-1; size: many; D: NA; CDR3: CASSLPAADTGAFF; DNA: TGTGCCAGCAGCCTCCCGGCAGCGGATACGGGAGCTTTCTTT
V: TRBV28; J: TRBJ2-2; size: many; D: TRBD2; CDR3: CASKQAGDTGELFF; DNA: TGTGCCAGCAAACAAGCGGGAGACACCGGGGAGCTGTTTTTT
V: TRBV18; J: TRBJ1-2; size: NA; D: NA; CDR3: CASSPDLGANYGYTF; DNA: TGTGCCAGCTCCCCGGACCTAGGGGCGAACTATGGCTACACCTTC
V: TRBV4-1; J: TRBJ1-5; size: few; D: NA; CDR3: CASSGWGGQPQHF; DNA: TGCGCCAGCAGCGGATGGGGGGGTCAGCCCCAGCATTTT
V: TRBV7-9; J: TRBJ1-3; size: NA; D: NA; CDR3: CASSPPDNSGNTIYF; DNA: TGTGCCAGCAGCCCGCCAGACAACTCTGGAAACACCATATATTTT
V: TRBV30; J: TRBJ2-2; size: NA; D: NA; CDR3: CACDRTANTGELFF; DNA: TGTGCCTGCGACAGGACCGCGAACACCGGGGAGCTGTTTTTT
V: TRBV9; J: TRBJ2-5; size: NA; D: NA; CDR3: CASSARAFQETQYF; DNA: TGTGCCAGCAGCGCCAGGGCCTTCCAAGAGACCCAGTACTTC
V: TRBV9; J: TRBJ2-2; size: NA; D: NA; CDR3: CASIISAARNTGELFF; DNA: TGTGCCAGCATCATTTCAGCGGCTAGGAACACCGGGGAGCTGTTTTTT
V: TRBV5-5; J: TRBJ1-2; size: NA; D: TRBD1; CDR3: CASSSGQGAMVAGYTF; DNA: TGTGCCAGCAGCTCCGGACAGGGGGCGATGGTCGCTGGCTACACCTTC
V: TRBV10-3; J: TRBJ2-7; size: NA; D: TRBD2; CDR3: CAISEGSGSSYEQYF; DNA: TGTGCCATCAGTGAGGGTAGCGGGAGCTCCTACGAGCAGTACTTC
V: TRBV18; J: TRBJ2-5; size: NA; D: NA; CDR3: CASSLSVEQETQYF; DNA: TGTGCCAGCTCCCTTTCAGTGGAGCAAGAGACCCAGTACTTC
V: TRBV2; J: TRBJ2-5; size: NA; D: NA; CDR3: CASGVGRASETQYF; DNA: TGTGCCAGCGGGGTGGGGAGAGCGTCGGAGACCCAGTACTTC
V: TRBV11-2; J: TRBJ1-3; size: once; D: TRBD1; CDR3: CASSFTGGSGNTIYF; DNA: TGTGCCAGCAGCTTCACAGGGGGTTCTGGAAACACCATATATTTT
V: TRBV5-1; J: TRBJ1-2; size: NA; D: TRBD1; CDR3: CASSSEGAPNYGYTF; DNA: TGCGCCAGCAGCTCCGAGGGGGCCCCTAACTATGGCTACACCTTC
V: TRBV30; J: TRBJ2-3; size: NA; D: TRBD2; CDR3: CAWTPGLVVDTQYF; DNA: TGTGCCTGGACTCCGGGACTAGTTGTAGATACGCAGTATTTT
V: TRBV18; J: TRBJ2-1; size: NA; D: NA; CDR3: CASSPGQGGYNEQFF; DNA: TGTGCCAGCTCACCGGGTCAGGGGGGATACAATGAGCAGTTCTTC
V: TRBV6-5; J: TRBJ2-1; size: NA; D: TRBD1; CDR3: CASRDGTGRYNEQFF; DNA: TGTGCCAGCAGGGACGGGACAGGGCGCTACAATGAGCAGTTCTTC
V: TRBV28; J: TRBJ1-5; size: NA; D: NA; CDR3: CASRMGEGRPQHF; DNA: TGTGCCAGCAGAATGGGGGAGGGGAGGCCCCAGCATTTT
V: TRBV7-2; J: TRBJ2-1; size: few; D: TRBD2; CDR3: CASSLRASGRVDNEQFF; DNA: TGTGCCAGCAGCTTACGAGCTAGCGGGAGGGTCGACAATGAGCAGTTCTTC
V: TRBV6-5; J: TRBJ2-1; size: once; D: NA; CDR3: CASSPRDGVNEQFF; DNA: TGTGCCAGCAGCCCCCGGGATGGGGTCAATGAGCAGTTCTTC
V: TRBV21-1; J: TRBJ2-4; size: NA; D: NA; CDR3: CASSKLAVLAKNIQYF; DNA: TGTGCCAGCAGCAAACTCGCGGTTCTAGCCAAAAACATTCAGTACTTC
V: TRBV11-2; J: TRBJ2-3; size: NA; D: NA; CDR3: CASSTGLPSSTDTQYF; DNA: TGTGCCAGCAGCACGGGACTTCCCTCTAGCACAGATACGCAGTATTTT
V: TRBV6-5; J: TRBJ2-7; size: NA; D: NA; CDR3: CASTDRLAEQYF; DNA: TGTGCCAGCACCGACAGGTTGGCCGAGCAGTACTTC
V: TRBV5-1; J: TRBJ1-1; size: NA; D: NA; CDR3: CASSLVRDTEAFF; DNA: TGCGCCAGCAGCTTGGTTCGAGACACTGAAGCTTTCTTT
V: TRBV20-1; J: TRBJ1-1; size: NA; D: NA; CDR3: CSASRRENPLIAFF; DNA: TGCAGTGCTAGTCGTCGGGAAAACCCCTTGATAGCTTTCTTT
V: TRBV5-1; J: TRBJ2-3; size: NA; D: TRBD2; CDR3: CASTFRTSGTTDTQYF; DNA: TGCGCCAGCACCTTCCGGACTAGCGGGACCACAGATACGCAGTATTTT
V: TRBV5-1; J: TRBJ1-2; size: NA; D: TRBD1; CDR3: CASSLVQGVNYGYTF; DNA: TGCGCCAGCAGCTTGGTACAGGGGGTTAACTATGGCTACACCTTC
V: TRBV2; J: TRBJ1-5; size: once; D: NA; CDR3: CASSARAYSNQPQHF; DNA: TGTGCCAGCAGTGCACGAGCTTATAGCAATCAGCCCCAGCATTTT
V: TRBV6-6; J: TRBJ1-6; size: NA; D: NA; CDR3: CASSYSGRENSPLHF; DNA: TGTGCCAGCAGTTACTCGGGGAGGGAGAATTCACCCCTCCACTTT
V: TRBV4-2; J: TRBJ2-7; size: NA; D: TRBD2; CDR3: CASSRNSGTLLDEQYF; DNA: TGTGCCAGCAGCCGGAATAGCGGGACACTTCTCGACGAGCAGTACTTC
V: TRBV19; J: TRBJ1-1; size: few; D: NA; CDR3: CASSIDRNTEAFF; DNA: TGTGCCAGTAGTATAGATCGGAACACTGAAGCTTTCTTT
V: TRBV7-3; J: TRBJ2-5; size: NA; D: TRBD2; CDR3: CASSLNSGRPQETQYF; DNA: TGTGCCAGCAGCTTAAACAGCGGGAGGCCACAAGAGACCCAGTACTTC
V: TRBV5-4; J: TRBJ1-2; size: NA; D: TRBD1; CDR3: CAGSPWTGRDGYTF; DNA: TGTGCCGGCAGCCCGTGGACAGGGAGGGATGGCTACACCTTC
V: TRBV19; J: TRBJ1-2; size: NA; D: NA; CDR3: CASSIASRGYTF; DNA: TGTGCCAGTAGTATTGCGAGCCGTGGCTACACCTTC
V: TRBV4-1; J: TRBJ2-5; size: NA; D: TRBD1; CDR3: CASSPGKTGAVRRETQYF; DNA: TGCGCCAGCAGCCCTGGAAAGACAGGGGCCGTGCGACGAGAGACCCAGTACTTC
V: TRBV19; J: TRBJ1-1; size: NA; D: TRBD1; CDR3: CASRPRTGSNTEAFF; DNA: TGTGCCAGCAGGCCGCGGACAGGCTCGAACACTGAAGCTTTCTTT
V: TRBV6-6; J: TRBJ2-1; size: NA; D: NA; CDR3: CASSLKGSYNEQFF; DNA: TGTGCCAGCAGTCTAAAGGGGTCCTACAATGAGCAGTTCTTC
V: TRBV7-2; J: TRBJ1-1; size: NA; D: TRBD1; CDR3: CASSADRANTEAFF; DNA: TGTGCCAGCAGCGCGGACAGGGCGAACACTGAAGCTTTCTTT
V: TRBV19; J: TRBJ1-6; size: NA; D: NA; CDR3: CASSINLGTYNSPLHF; DNA: TGTGCCAGTAGTATTAATCTCGGGACCTATAATTCACCCCTCCACTTT
V: TRBV7-3; J: TRBJ2-1; size: NA; D: TRBD2; CDR3: CASSRLAGGSYNEQFF; DNA: TGTGCCAGCAGCCGTCTAGCGGGAGGCTCCTACAATGAGCAGTTCTTC
V: TRBV24-1; J: TRBJ2-7; size: NA; D: NA; CDR3: CATSDLMGLERKRAYEQYF; DNA: TGTGCCACCAGTGATTTGATGGGACTCGAAAGAAAAAGGGCTTACGAGCAGTACTTC
V: TRBV12-3/TRBV12-4; J: TRBJ1-3; size: NA; D: NA; CDR3: CASTFSGNTIYF; DNA: TGTGCCAGCACTTTTAGTGGAAACACCATATATTTT
V: TRBV27; J: TRBJ1-4; size: NA; D: TRBD1; CDR3: CASSPLGDRDEKLFF; DNA: TGTGCCAGCAGTCCCCTGGGGGACAGGGATGAAAAACTGTTTTTT
V: TRBV23-1; J: TRBJ2-7; size: NA; D: NA; CDR3: CASSQRAGSHFFYEQYF; DNA: TGCGCCAGCAGTCAACGGGCGGGGAGCCATTTTTTTTACGAGCAGTACTTC
V: TRBV19; J: TRBJ2-7; size: NA; D: NA; CDR3: CASSIRFSGGNEQYF; DNA: TGTGCCAGTAGTATAAGATTTTCGGGGGGCAACGAGCAGTACTTC
V: TRBV18; J: TRBJ1-5; size: NA; D: TRBD1; CDR3: CASSSGQQNGMGHF; DNA: TGTGCCAGCTCGTCGGGACAGCAGAATGGGATGGGGCATTTT
V: TRBV21-1; J: TRBJ2-3; size: NA; D: NA; CDR3: CASSLQDRAYEDTQYF; DNA: TGTGCCAGCAGCTTACAGGACAGGGCGTATGAAGATACGCAGTATTTT
V: TRBV6-5; J: TRBJ1-1; size: NA; D: TRBD1; CDR3: CASSADRGNTEAFF; DNA: TGTGCCAGCAGCGCGGACAGGGGGAACACTGAAGCTTTCTTT
V: TRBV5-6; J: TRBJ1-3; size: once; D: NA; CDR3: CASSHQNSGNTIYF; DNA: TGTGCCAGCAGTCACCAGAACTCTGGAAACACCATATATTTT
V: TRBV12-5; J: TRBJ1-2; size: NA; D: NA; CDR3: CASGLNSYGYTF; DNA: TGTGCTAGTGGTTTGAATAGCTATGGCTACACCTTC
V: TRBV10-3; J: TRBJ2-1; size: NA; D: TRBD2; CDR3: CAIGSVGGSAHEQFF; DNA: TGTGCTATTGGGAGCGTAGGCGGGAGTGCTCATGAGCAGTTCTTC